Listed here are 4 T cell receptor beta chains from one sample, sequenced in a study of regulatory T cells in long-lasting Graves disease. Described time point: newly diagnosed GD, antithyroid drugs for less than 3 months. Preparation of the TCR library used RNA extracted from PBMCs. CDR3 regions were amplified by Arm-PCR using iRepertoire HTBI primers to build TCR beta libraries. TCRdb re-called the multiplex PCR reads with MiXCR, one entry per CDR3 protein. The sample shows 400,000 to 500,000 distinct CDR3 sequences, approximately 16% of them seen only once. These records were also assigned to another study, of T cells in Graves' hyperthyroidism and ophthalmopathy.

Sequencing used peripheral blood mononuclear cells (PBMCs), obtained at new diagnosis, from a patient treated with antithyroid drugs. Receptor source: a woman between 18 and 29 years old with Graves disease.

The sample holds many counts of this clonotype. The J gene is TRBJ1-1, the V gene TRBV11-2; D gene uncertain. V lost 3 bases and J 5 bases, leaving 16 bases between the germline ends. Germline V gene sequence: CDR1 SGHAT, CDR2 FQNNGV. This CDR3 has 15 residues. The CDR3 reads CASSFGRAGITEAFF. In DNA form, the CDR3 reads TGTGCCAGCAGCTTCGGCCGGGCTGGTATTACTGAAGCTTTCTTT.

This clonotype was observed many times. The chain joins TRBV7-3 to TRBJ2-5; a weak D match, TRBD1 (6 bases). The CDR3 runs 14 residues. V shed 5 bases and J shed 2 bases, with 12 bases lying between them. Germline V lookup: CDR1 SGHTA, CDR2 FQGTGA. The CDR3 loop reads CASSETGLQETQYF. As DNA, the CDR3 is TGTGCCAGCAGCGAAACAGGGCTTCAAGAGACCCAGTACTTC.

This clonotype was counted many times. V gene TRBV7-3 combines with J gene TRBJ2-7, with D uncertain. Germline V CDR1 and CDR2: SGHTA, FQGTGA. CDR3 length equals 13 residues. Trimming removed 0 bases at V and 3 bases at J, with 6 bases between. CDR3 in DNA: TGTGCCAGCAGCTTAACCCGGAGCTACGAGCAGTACTTC. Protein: CASSLTRSYEQYF.

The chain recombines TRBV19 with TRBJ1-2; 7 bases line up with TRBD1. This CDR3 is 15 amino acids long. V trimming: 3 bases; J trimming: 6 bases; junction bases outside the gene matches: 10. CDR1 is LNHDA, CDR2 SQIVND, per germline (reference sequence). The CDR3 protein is CASSILGTVYDGYTF. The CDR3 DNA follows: TGTGCCAGTAGTATCTTAGGGACAGTCTATGATGGCTACACCTTC. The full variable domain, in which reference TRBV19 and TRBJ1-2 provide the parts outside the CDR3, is DGGITQSPKYLFRKEGQNVTLSCEQNLNHDAMYWYRQDPGQGLRLIYYSQIVNDFQKGDIAEGYSVSREKKESFPLTVTSAQKNPTAFYLCASSILGTVYDGYTFGSGTRLTVV.